These T cell receptor beta chains were read from a single sample in a study of blood T cells in healthy people across ages. TCRdb re-called the 5' RACE reads through MiXCR, storing one row per CDR3 protein. The sample holds fewer than 650,000 distinct CDR3 sequences, approximately 26% seen once. The data were also submitted as part of a second study, on T cells of mothers and their children.

Sequences were obtained from blood. These receptors originate from a boy under 10 years old in good health. Both conserved end residues are part of each CDR3. A D gene is named only where the DNA matches it firmly. Expanded clones are given a class, and other clones once, few, many or no size at all.

CDR3 DNA,CDR3 protein,V gene,D gene,clone size,J gene
TGCAGCGTCTTGGACAGGGAAGACTATGGCTACACCTTC,CSVLDREDYGYTF,TRBV29-1,TRBD1,few,TRBJ1-2
TGCAGTGCTAGGGGGTATGCTAATGAAAAACTGTTTTTT,CSARGYANEKLFF,TRBV20-1,.,.,TRBJ1-4
TGCAGTGCTCTTATACAGGGCACTGGAAACACCATATATTTT,CSALIQGTGNTIYF,TRBV20-1,.,.,TRBJ1-3
TGTGCCAGCAGCGTAGGAGTAGAGAGCTCCTACGAGCAGTACTTC,CASSVGVESSYEQYF,TRBV9,.,few,TRBJ2-7
TGTGCCAGCAGCGATGAATTGGGGGCCGGTCCCTACAATGAGCAGTTCTTC,CASSDELGAGPYNEQFF,TRBV7-8,.,.,TRBJ2-1
TGTGCCAGCAGCGGGGGGAACTATGGCTACACCTTC,CASSGGNYGYTF,TRBV11-2,.,many,TRBJ1-2
TGTGCCAGCAGTTTTGGCGGGAGGGCCAACAATGAGCAGTTCTTC,CASSFGGRANNEQFF,TRBV12-3/TRBV12-4,TRBD2,once,TRBJ2-1
TGCAGCGTTGGGGCAGGGGGGGACTATGGCTACACCTTC,CSVGAGGDYGYTF,TRBV29-1,TRBD1,few,TRBJ1-2
TGTGCCATCAGTGAGTCGGGTGATTCACCCCTCCACTTT,CAISESGDSPLHF,TRBV10-3,.,.,TRBJ1-6
TGTGCCAGCAGCCAACCCGGGTCGCCCTCCTACGAGCAGTACTTC,CASSQPGSPSYEQYF,TRBV4-2,.,.,TRBJ2-7
TGTGCTAGTGGCACCCTTGCAACTAATGAAAAACTGTTTTTT,CASGTLATNEKLFF,TRBV12-5,.,few,TRBJ1-4
TGTGCCAGCAGTACTCTTGGGTGGCACGAGCAGTACTTC,CASSTLGWHEQYF,TRBV6-2/TRBV6-3,.,few,TRBJ2-7
TGTGCCAGCAGCTTACTGAGCGGGAGTACCACCGGGGAGCTGTTTTTT,CASSLLSGSTTGELFF,TRBV7-2,TRBD2,.,TRBJ2-2
TGTGCCAGCAATTCTTGGGAGCCGGGACAGGGTAACAATGAGCAGTTCTTC,CASNSWEPGQGNNEQFF,TRBV12-3/TRBV12-4,TRBD1,few,TRBJ2-1
TGTGCCAGCAGTGCGATACTTCTCGGGCAGTTCTTC,CASSAILLGQFF,TRBV6-1,.,.,TRBJ2-1
TGTGCCAGCAGCTCCGCCCTTGGGAGGCAGGGAGATACGCAGTATTTT,CASSSALGRQGDTQYF,TRBV7-2,.,once,TRBJ2-3
TGTGCCAGCAGAGGTAACACCGGGGAGCTGTTTTTT,CASRGNTGELFF,TRBV27,.,.,TRBJ2-2
TGCAGTGCTAGAAAGTCGACTACCGAAGAGACCCAGTACTTC,CSARKSTTEETQYF,TRBV20-1,.,.,TRBJ2-5
TGTGCCAGCACCGGGAATGAGCAGTTCTTC,CASTGNEQFF,TRBV2,.,.,TRBJ2-1
TGTGCCGGCAGCCAACGACGGCAACGGGAGACCCAGTACTTC,CAGSQRRQRETQYF,TRBV3-1,.,.,TRBJ2-5
TGTGCCAGCAGCTCACAGGGGGATGCTGAAGCTTTCTTT,CASSSQGDAEAFF,TRBV7-2,TRBD1,.,TRBJ1-1
TGCAGCGTTGAAGAGAACCGGTCCTACGAGCAGTACTTC,CSVEENRSYEQYF,TRBV29-1,.,.,TRBJ2-7
TGTGCCAGCAGCCTCAGGGTTACCACGAGCACAGATACGCAGTATTTT,CASSLRVTTSTDTQYF,TRBV7-3,.,.,TRBJ2-3
TGCAGTGCAACGCCAGCGGGAGGGTTGACCTACAATGAGCAGTTCTTC,CSATPAGGLTYNEQFF,TRBV20-1,TRBD2,.,TRBJ2-1
TGTGCCAGCAGCGTAGGGACTAGCGGGTACCAAGAGACCCAGTACTTC,CASSVGTSGYQETQYF,TRBV9,TRBD2,.,TRBJ2-5
TGTGCCAGCAGTTTAGATTATGGGGAGACCCAGTACTTC,CASSLDYGETQYF,TRBV27,.,.,TRBJ2-5
TGTGCCAGCAGTGTCAGCCTCCTAGCCAAAAACATTCAGTACTTC,CASSVSLLAKNIQYF,TRBV2,.,.,TRBJ2-4
TGTGCCATCAGTGAGTCGAATTGGTACTACCAAGAGACCCAGTACTTC,CAISESNWYYQETQYF,TRBV10-3,.,.,TRBJ2-5
TGTGCCAGCAGTTCTCCAAGCCCAACAGGGACGGGGCTCTATGGCTACACCTTC,CASSSPSPTGTGLYGYTF,TRBV28,.,many,TRBJ1-2
TGCGCCAGCAGCCCGATGGACAGTTCTACGCAGTATTTT,CASSPMDSSTQYF,TRBV5-1,.,.,TRBJ2-3
TGTGCCAGCAGTGGCCCACTCGACCTACAGGAAACAGATACGCAGTATTTT,CASSGPLDLQETDTQYF,TRBV28,.,.,TRBJ2-3
TGTGCCAGCAGCTCCCGACTAGCGGGGCTGACCGGGGAGCTGTTTTTT,CASSSRLAGLTGELFF,TRBV5-4,TRBD2,few,TRBJ2-2
TGTGCCAGCAGCTTCTCATTAGTCACGGCCGGCGGCACCATATATTTT,CASSFSLVTAGGTIYF,TRBV11-2,.,.,TRBJ1-3
TGCAGTGCTAGTAAGGAATGGAACACTGAAGCTTTCTTT,CSASKEWNTEAFF,TRBV20-1,.,.,TRBJ1-1
TGCGCCAGCAGTGAGAGTCTAGCCAGGGAGCAGTTCTTC,CASSESLAREQFF,TRBV10-1,.,few,TRBJ2-1
TGTGCCAGCATCAGGGGGGTTGATCGTGGCTACACCTTC,CASIRGVDRGYTF,TRBV7-2,TRBD1,few,TRBJ1-2
TGTGCCAGCAGCTGGGCAGGGTTTGCCGGGAACACTGAAGCTTTCTTT,CASSWAGFAGNTEAFF,TRBV7-2,.,.,TRBJ1-1
TGTGCCAGCAGCTTATGGCTAAACGCCGAGCAGTACTTC,CASSLWLNAEQYF,TRBV11-2,.,.,TRBJ2-7
TGTGCCAGCAGTCAGAGGTATGAGCAGTTCTTC,CASSQRYEQFF,TRBV6-6,.,few,TRBJ2-1
TGCAGCGTTGAAGATAGGTCGGGGGGGCTAGAGACCCAGTACTTC,CSVEDRSGGLETQYF,TRBV29-1,TRBD2,.,TRBJ2-5
TGCGCCAGCAGCTCTGGACAGGTTAGCTACGAGCAGTACTTC,CASSSGQVSYEQYF,TRBV5-1,TRBD1,once,TRBJ2-7
TGTGCCAGCAGTTACAGACCGTCCTACGTATATACCGGGGAGCTGTTTTTT,CASSYRPSYVYTGELFF,TRBV6-5,.,.,TRBJ2-2
TGCGCCAGCAGCTTTAGATCGCCCCCGGGGATCCTAAATGGAGAGACCCAGTACTTC,CASSFRSPPGILNGETQYF,TRBV5-1,.,.,TRBJ2-5
TGTGCCAGCAACCTAGGACACCGATCCTACGAGCAGTACTTC,CASNLGHRSYEQYF,TRBV6-6,.,few,TRBJ2-7
TGTGCCAGCAGCCAAGGGACAGGGATCTACGAGCAGTACTTC,CASSQGTGIYEQYF,TRBV3-1,TRBD1,few,TRBJ2-7
TGTGCCAGCAGCCAAGCACACAACCCCACAGAGACCCAGTACTTC,CASSQAHNPTETQYF,TRBV4-2,.,.,TRBJ2-5
TGCAGTGCTAGATGGCTAGCGGGGGGCCCACCGGAGGAGCAGTTCTTC,CSARWLAGGPPEEQFF,TRBV20-1,TRBD2,few,TRBJ2-1
TGTGCCAGCAGCCCAACCGGGACAGGGGCCCCAGATACGCAGTATTTT,CASSPTGTGAPDTQYF,TRBV13,TRBD1,few,TRBJ2-3
TGTGCCAGCAGTTACCGCCAACCACTAGCGGCCGGGTTCACAGATACGCAGTATTTT,CASSYRQPLAAGFTDTQYF,TRBV6-6,TRBD2,few,TRBJ2-3
TGCGCCAGCTCCGGGGGACAGGTCCATAATGAAAAACTGTTTTTT,CASSGGQVHNEKLFF,TRBV5-1,TRBD1,few,TRBJ1-4
TGTGCCAGTAGGACACATCCGAACACTGAAGCTTTCTTT,CASRTHPNTEAFF,TRBV19,.,few,TRBJ1-1
TGCGCCAGCAGCCAAGGGACATCGCCCTACGAGCAGTACTTC,CASSQGTSPYEQYF,TRBV4-3,.,.,TRBJ2-7
TGTGCCAGCAGCCTAGGGGCAGGGGTAAGAGATACGCAGTATTTT,CASSLGAGVRDTQYF,TRBV11-2,.,.,TRBJ2-3
TGTGCCCGCCAGGGGGGGAACTATGGCTACACCTTC,CARQGGNYGYTF,TRBV27,TRBD1,few,TRBJ1-2
TGCAGCGGGGGGCCAAGAGAGACCCAGTACTTC,CSGGPRETQYF,TRBV29-1,.,many,TRBJ2-5
TGCGCCAGCAGACACCGACAGGGCCAAGAGACCCAGTACTTC,CASRHRQGQETQYF,TRBV5-1,TRBD1,once,TRBJ2-5
TGTGCCAGCAGCCCCGCGAGCCCCAATGAGCAGTTCTTC,CASSPASPNEQFF,TRBV6-2/TRBV6-3,.,.,TRBJ2-1
TGTGCCACCAGCCCGCGGGGAGGTACCAATCAGCCCCAGCATTTT,CATSPRGGTNQPQHF,TRBV15,.,.,TRBJ1-5
TGTGCCAGCACCTCCGGACAGGGTTCTTATGGCTACACCTTC,CASTSGQGSYGYTF,TRBV6-5,TRBD1,few,TRBJ1-2